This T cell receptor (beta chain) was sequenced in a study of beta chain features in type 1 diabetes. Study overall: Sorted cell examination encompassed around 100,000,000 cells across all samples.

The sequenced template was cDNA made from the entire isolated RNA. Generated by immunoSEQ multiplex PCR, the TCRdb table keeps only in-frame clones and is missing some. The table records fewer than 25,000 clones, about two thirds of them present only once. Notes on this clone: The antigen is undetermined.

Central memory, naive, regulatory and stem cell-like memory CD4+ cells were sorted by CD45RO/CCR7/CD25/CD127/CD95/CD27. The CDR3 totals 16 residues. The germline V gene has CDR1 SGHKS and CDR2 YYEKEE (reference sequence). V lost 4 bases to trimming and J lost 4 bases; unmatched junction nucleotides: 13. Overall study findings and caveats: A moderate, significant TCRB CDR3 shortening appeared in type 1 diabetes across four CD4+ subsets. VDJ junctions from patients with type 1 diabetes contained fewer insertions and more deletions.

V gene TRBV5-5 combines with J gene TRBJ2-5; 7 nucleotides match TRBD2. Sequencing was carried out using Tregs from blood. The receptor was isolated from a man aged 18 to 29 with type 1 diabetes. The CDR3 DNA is TGTGCCAGCAGCCCAGGTCTGGCGCGGGGGTTAGAGACCCAGTACTTC. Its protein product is CASSPGLARGLETQYF.